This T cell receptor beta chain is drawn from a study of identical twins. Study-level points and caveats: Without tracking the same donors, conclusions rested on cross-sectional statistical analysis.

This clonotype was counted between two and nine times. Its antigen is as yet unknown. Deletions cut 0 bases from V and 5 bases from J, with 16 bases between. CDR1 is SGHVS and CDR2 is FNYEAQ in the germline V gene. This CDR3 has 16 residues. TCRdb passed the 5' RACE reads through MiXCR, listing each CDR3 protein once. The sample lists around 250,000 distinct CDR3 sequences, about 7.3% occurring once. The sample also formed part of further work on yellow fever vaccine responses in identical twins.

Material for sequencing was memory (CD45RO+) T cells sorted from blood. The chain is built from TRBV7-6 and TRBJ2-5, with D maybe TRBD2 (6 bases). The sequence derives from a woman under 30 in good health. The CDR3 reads CASSLALVSSVETQYF. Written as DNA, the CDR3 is TGTGCCAGCAGCTTAGCGCTGGTGTCTAGCGTTGAGACCCAGTACTTC. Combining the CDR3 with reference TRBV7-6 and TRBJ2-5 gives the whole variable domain GAGVSQSPRYKVTKRGQDVALRCDPISGHVSLYWYRQALGQGPEFLTYFNYEAQQDKSGLPNDRFSAERPEGSISTLTIQRTEQRDSAMYRCASSLALVSSVETQYFGPGTRLLVL.